This section outlines one TCR beta chain sequence together with its context. Antigen: not known. This specimen comes from a study of shared clonotypes between healthy human individuals. Positively selected for CCR7, the CD45RO-negative cells used as naive CD8 cells excluded terminally differentiated effector memory CD45RA+ cells. Overall study findings and caveats: Tissue TCR repertoires likely differ from these blood-only repertoires.

The ends were cut back, 2 bases at V and 4 bases at J, with 14 bases in the middle. The CDR3 has 15 amino acids. The germline V gene has CDR1 MNHEY and CDR2 SMNVEV (reference sequence). Original analysis: Filtering differed for immunoSEQ, which gave only junction sequences without quality scores. The protocol was immunoSEQ multiplex PCR, while the TCRdb copy is restricted to in-frame clones and leaves out a portion. V and J calls and clone size follow that table, whereas D and trimming were derived from the DNA. The repertoire holds roughly 2.1 million clones, with more than 85% as singletons. The gene calls are TRBV27 and TRBJ1-2, with D uncertain. Sequencing input: naive CD8+ T cells from PBMCs. The receptor was derived from a man between 18 and 35 years old in good health. Some clones in this sample may be carry-over from other donors' samples. The CDR3 loop is CASSLRRSFLYGYTF. CDR3 nucleotide sequence: TGTGCCAGCAGTTTAAGACGCTCCTTCCTCTATGGCTACACCTTC.